Below are 4 T cell receptor beta chains sequenced from a single sample in a study of metastatic and nonmetastatic thyroid tumors. TCRdb re-called the PCR reads with MiXCR. Found here are about 21,000 clones, more than 25% of them singletons; the top ten hold more than 15%. No patient had received any treatment before thyroid surgery. The sample comprised blood. All receptors come from a female donor with papillary thyroid cancer or a benign thyroid nodule (not recorded which). Some clones in this sample may be carry-over from other donors' samples.

On this clone: Its ends do not fully match the called genes, so a read error is possible. The chain carries TRBV4-2 and TRBJ1-2, with no clear D. Looked up from germline, CDR1 is LGHNA and CDR2 is YNFKEQ. The CDR3 sequence is 16 residues long. The CDR3: CASSQDHVASVYCYTF. In nucleotides, the CDR3 is TGTGCCAGCAGCCAAGATCACGTGGCATCCGTCTATTGCTACACCTTC.

This clone was observed many times. The chain recombines TRBV6-5 with TRBJ2-4, with D uncertain. The V and J ends lost 0 bases and 8 bases respectively, with 5 bases between them. CDR1 is MNHEY, CDR2 SVGAGI, per germline. The CDR3 consists of 12 residues. For the CDR3, the DNA is TGTGCCAGCAGTTACTCGATTGACATTCAGTACTTC. Its protein is CASSYSIDIQYF.

The chain recombines TRBV5-1 with TRBJ1-6; 11 nucleotides line up with TRBD1. CDR3 size: 18 residues. Germline CDR1 and CDR2: SGHRS and YFSETQ. After removal of 3 bases from V and 6 bases from J, the junction contained 11 bases not matched to a gene. CDR3 nucleotides: TGCGCCAGCAGCTCCGGGACAGGGGGTCCTTTGGCTAATTCACCCCTCCACTTT. Amino acid sequence: CASSSGTGGPLANSPLHF.

The chain employs TRBV19 and TRBJ2-1; D not certain. Germline V lookup: CDR1 LNHDA, CDR2 SQIVND (reference sequence). Trimming removed 6 bases at V and 4 bases at J, with 10 bases between. The CDR3 extends over 13 amino acids. The CDR3 sequence is CASRPQEYNEQFF. The CDR3 region has the DNA TGTGCCAGTAGACCTCAGGAGTACAATGAGCAGTTCTTC.